Presented here are 18 T cell receptor beta chains from one specimen sequenced in a study of blood T cell repertoires in COVID-19. TCRdb's table, derived via immunoSEQ multiplex PCR, lists solely in-frame clones and lacks some. The table includes around 480,000 clones, roughly 87% detected once. The sequenced material came from PBMCs or T cells enriched from blood (not recorded which). These receptors were collected from a woman younger than 35 who had recovered from COVID-19.

This chain uses TRBV27 with TRBJ2-7, with a possible D match to TRBD2 (7 bases). CDR1 is MNHEY, CDR2 SMNVEV, per germline (reference sequence). Trimming removed 5 bases from V and 0 bases from J, with 17 bases in between. This CDR3 is built from 16 residues. CDR3 amino acids: CASSPRRGLSSYEQYF. DNA of the CDR3: TGTGCCAGCAGTCCCCGGCGGGGGCTCAGCTCCTACGAGCAGTACTTC.

V gene TRBV5-1 combines with J gene TRBJ1-2, with D uncertain. This CDR3 region has 13 residues. Germline CDR1 SGHRS, CDR2 YFSETQ. Between the trimmed V and J ends, which lost 5 bases and 8 bases, there was a span of 16 bases. The CDR3 spells CASRPGANVGYTF. The CDR3 DNA follows: TGCGCCAGCAGACCGGGTGCTAATGTGGGCTACACCTTC.

CDR3: CASSLGGTGHQETQYF. As DNA, the CDR3 is TGTGCCAGCAGCTTAGGAGGGACAGGCCACCAAGAGACCCAGTACTTC. V gene TRBV11-2 combines with J gene TRBJ2-5; 8 bases line up with TRBD1. Losses at the gene ends were 1 base for V and 0 bases for J; bases not matched to a gene: 4. This CDR3 spans 16 amino acids. Looked up from germline, CDR1 is SGHAT and CDR2 is FQNNGV. Drawing the rest from reference TRBV11-2 and TRBJ2-5, the complete variable domain is EAGVAQSPRYKIIEKRQSVAFWCNPISGHATLYWYQQILGQGPKLLIQFQNNGVVDDSQLPKDRFSAERLKGVDSTLKIQPAKLEDSAVYLCASSLGGTGHQETQYFGPGTRLLVL.

V gene TRBV18 combines with J gene TRBJ1-3; perhaps TRBD1 as D (6 bases). Trimming shortened V by 4 bases and J by 0 bases, and 16 bases separated the two germline ends. Germline V gene sequence: CDR1 KGHSH, CDR2 LQKENI. The CDR3 has 17 amino acids. CDR3 in amino acids: CASSRAQGPYSGNTIYF. The CDR3 DNA follows: TGTGCCAGCTCACGGGCACAGGGCCCCTACTCTGGAAACACCATATATTTT.

This clone showed up just once. This chain joins TRBV18 and TRBJ2-3; D might be TRBD1 (5 bases). Germline loops: CDR1 KGHSH, CDR2 LQKENI. V dropped 5 bases and J dropped 0 bases, with 9 bases sitting between them. This CDR3 comprises 14 residues. In nucleotides, the CDR3 is TGTGCCAGCTCATCGACAGTAAGCACAGATACGCAGTATTTT. Translation gives CASSSTVSTDTQYF.

The chain employs TRBV30 and TRBJ1-1; 8 bases line up with TRBD1. Germline V gene lookup returns CDR1 GTSNPN and CDR2 SVGIG (reference sequence). V lost 0 bases to trimming and J lost 7 bases; unmatched junction nucleotides: 7. The CDR3 contains 14 residues. The CDR3 nucleotides read TGTGCCTGGAGTGTACGGACACAGGGGGGTGAAGCTTTCTTT. Translating gives CAWSVRTQGGEAFF.

This clone has only one observation. The gene calls are TRBV15 and TRBJ1-6; no clear D. The CDR3 is 15 amino acids. The ends were cut back, 1 base at V and 3 bases at J, with 7 bases in the middle. The germline CDR1 and CDR2 sequences are LNHNV and YYDKDF (reference sequence). CDR3: CATSRAPDYNSPLHF. CDR3 DNA sequence: TGTGCCACCAGCAGAGCCCCAGACTATAATTCACCCCTCCACTTT.

The V and J genes are TRBV7-8 and TRBJ1-2, with D possibly matching TRBD1 (6 bases). The CDR3 totals 12 residues. V lost 5 bases, J lost 9 bases, and 13 bases lay in between. Germline CDR1 reads SGHVS; CDR2 reads FQNEAQ. Written as DNA, the CDR3 is TGTGCCAGCAGCACAGGGAGTAAGCGCTACACCTTC. It encodes CASSTGSKRYTF.

This rearrangement joins TRBV19 to TRBJ2-1; no definite D call. Trimming removed 8 bases at V and 6 bases at J, with 8 bases between. CDR1 is LNHDA and CDR2 is SQIVND in the germline V gene (reference sequence). The CDR3 contains 11 residues. The DNA of the CDR3 is TGTGCCAGTCGTGTCCTCAATGAGCAGTTCTTC. It encodes CASRVLNEQFF.

J is TRBJ2-3 and V is TRBV27, with 7 bases fitting TRBD2. With V trimmed by 7 bases and J by 2 bases, 6 bases remained unmatched. Germline CDR1 and CDR2: MNHEY and SMNVEV (reference sequence). The CDR3 loop spans 14 amino acids. CDR3 sequence reads: CASTWTRDTDTQYF. The CDR3 coding sequence is TGTGCCAGCACCTGGACTAGGGACACAGATACGCAGTATTTT.

J is TRBJ2-1 and V is TRBV10-2, with TRBD2 identical over 10 bases. V gave up 4 bases and J gave up 5 bases; unmatched junction bases: 8. CDR3 length equals 16 residues. Germline V gene lookup returns CDR1 WSHSY and CDR2 SAAADI. For the CDR3, the DNA is TGCGCCAGCAGTGGCTACGTCGGACTAGCGGACAATGAGCAGTTCTTC. It encodes CASSGYVGLADNEQFF.

The rearrangement links TRBV6-2 or TRBV6-3 to TRBJ1-2; D ambiguous. Trimming pared 1 base from V and 2 bases from J, leaving 8 bases between. Germline assignment: CDR1 MNHEY and CDR2 SVGEGT. This CDR3 is 14 amino acids long. CDR3 protein: CASSYLEQNYGYTF. The CDR3 coding sequence is TGTGCCAGCAGTTACTTAGAACAGAACTATGGCTACACCTTC.

This clone was seen only once. The chain links TRBV18 to TRBJ2-2; TRBD1 might be the D (6 bases). This CDR3 region has 16 residues. V lost 3 bases and J lost 1, with 12 bases in between. Germline CDR1 reads KGHSH; CDR2 reads LQKENI. The CDR3 protein is CASSPIPQGNTGELFF. CDR3 DNA: TGTGCCAGCTCACCTATACCACAGGGGAACACCGGGGAGCTGTTTTTT.

The chain is built from TRBV5-1 and TRBJ1-1; D may be TRBD1 (6 bases). Between the trimmed V and J ends, which lost 2 bases and 4 bases, there was a span of 12 bases. Germline values: CDR1 SGHRS, CDR2 YFSETQ. This CDR3 is 14 amino acids long. CDR3 DNA sequence: TGCGCCAGCAGCTTTTCCGGACAGATCACTGAAGCTTTCTTT. This gives the protein CASSFSGQITEAFF. The variable domain in full, completed from reference TRBV5-1 and TRBJ1-1, reads KAGVTQTPRYLIKTRGQQVTLSCSPISGHRSVSWYQQTPGQGLQFLFEYFSETQRNKGNFPGRFSGRQFSNSRSEMNVSTLELGDSALYLCASSFSGQITEAFFGQGTRLTVV.

This clone showed up just once. The J gene is TRBJ2-3, the V gene TRBV6-2 or TRBV6-3; D remains ambiguous. This CDR3 contains 14 residues. Trimming took off 0 bases at V and 7 bases at J, with 11 bases between the two ends. The germline CDR1 and CDR2 sequences are MNHEY and SVGEGT. The CDR3 DNA follows: TGTGCCAGCAGTTACTCCCAATCGAGGAATACGCAGTATTTT. Translated: CASSYSQSRNTQYF.

This clone appeared a single time. This chain links TRBV24-1 with TRBJ2-3; 10 bases line up with TRBD1. The germline CDR1 and CDR2 sequences are KGHDR and SFDVKD. Trimming at V came to 5 bases and at J to 3 bases, leaving 13 bases not matched to a gene. CDR3 length: 18 residues. The CDR3 nucleotides are TGTGCCACCAGTGGACCGGACACCGGGACAGGGGCAACAGATACGCAGTATTTT. Its protein product is CATSGPDTGTGATDTQYF.

The chain couples TRBV5-6 to TRBJ1-6; no clear D. This CDR3 region has 14 residues. Germline V gene lookup returns CDR1 SGHDT and CDR2 YYEEEE. Trimming took 4 bases from V and 7 from J, leaving 12 bases between them. In nucleotides, the CDR3 is TGTGCCAGCAGCCTAGGTGAGCGGAATTCACCCCTCCACTTT. Translated: CASSLGERNSPLHF.

This chain uses TRBV9 with TRBJ1-2; a weak D match, TRBD1 (5 bases). The CDR3 loop spans 14 amino acids. Germline CDR1 reads SGDLS; CDR2 reads YYNGEE. The V end lost 4 bases, the J end lost 4 bases, and 14 bases lay between the germline ends. CDR3 DNA sequence: TGTGCCAGCAGCCCGGGAGAGGGGCGCTATGGCTACACCTTC. Its protein is CASSPGEGRYGYTF.